This TCR beta chain was found in a study of fetal regulatory T cell absence and autoimmunity. Study-level findings and limits: In IPEX, the enrichment was taken to support antigen-driven autoimmunity before birth. Some top pancreas TCR clones were over 95-fold enriched versus cord blood.

In regard to this clone: The antigen remains undetermined.

CDR1 and CDR2 (germline): SGDLS, YYNGEE. The length of the CDR3 is 16 residues. With 4 bases clipped from V and 5 bases from J, the junction kept 4 bases outside the gene matches. The repertoire was sequenced with immunoSEQ multiplex PCR; TCRdb's copy has only in-frame clones and lacks some. The top ten hold 1.5% to 2.5% of the sample, which has about 95,000 clones, roughly 78% seen once. The rearrangement uses TRBV9 and TRBJ2-3; 16 bases match TRBD2. The source is a male donor with IPEX syndrome. Input material: pancreas tissue. The CDR3 loop is CASSLGLAGGGDTQYF. Written as DNA, the CDR3 is TGTGCCAGCAGCTTGGGACTAGCGGGAGGGGGAGATACGCAGTATTTT.